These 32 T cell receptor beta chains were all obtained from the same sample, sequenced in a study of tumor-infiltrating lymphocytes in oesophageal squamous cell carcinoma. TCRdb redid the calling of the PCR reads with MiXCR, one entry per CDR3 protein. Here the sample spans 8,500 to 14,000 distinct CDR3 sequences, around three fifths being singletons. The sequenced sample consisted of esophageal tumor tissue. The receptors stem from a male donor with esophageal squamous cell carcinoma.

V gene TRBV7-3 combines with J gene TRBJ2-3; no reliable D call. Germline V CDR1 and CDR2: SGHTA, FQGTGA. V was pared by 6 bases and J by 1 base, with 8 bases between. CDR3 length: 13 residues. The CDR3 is CASRSQGTDTQYF. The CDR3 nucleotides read TGTGCCAGCAGGTCCCAGGGCACAGATACGCAGTATTTT.

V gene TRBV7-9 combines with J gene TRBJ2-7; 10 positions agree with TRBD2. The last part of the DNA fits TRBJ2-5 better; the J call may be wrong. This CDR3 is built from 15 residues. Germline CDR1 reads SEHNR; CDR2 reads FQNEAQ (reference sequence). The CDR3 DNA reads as TGTGCCAGCAGCCGACTAGCGGGTCGTCAAGAGACCCAGTACTTC. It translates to CASSRLAGRQETQYF.

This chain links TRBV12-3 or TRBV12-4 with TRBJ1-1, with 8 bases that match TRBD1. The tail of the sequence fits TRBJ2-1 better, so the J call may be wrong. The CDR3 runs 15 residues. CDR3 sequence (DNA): TGTGCCAGCAGTTCCTCAGGGGGCGGTGGCGATGAGCAGTTCTTC. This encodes CASSSSGGGGDEQFF.

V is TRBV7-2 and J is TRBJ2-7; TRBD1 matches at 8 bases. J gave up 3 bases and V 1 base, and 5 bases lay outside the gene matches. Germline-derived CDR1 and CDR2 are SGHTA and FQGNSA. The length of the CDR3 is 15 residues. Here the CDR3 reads CASSLVGQVGYEQYF. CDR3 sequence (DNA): TGTGCCAGCAGCTTAGTGGGACAGGTAGGCTACGAGCAGTACTTC.

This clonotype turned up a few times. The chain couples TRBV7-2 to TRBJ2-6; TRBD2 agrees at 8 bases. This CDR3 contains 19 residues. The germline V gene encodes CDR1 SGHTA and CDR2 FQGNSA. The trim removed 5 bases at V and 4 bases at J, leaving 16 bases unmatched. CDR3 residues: CASSISGIGFRSGANVLTF. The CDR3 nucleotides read TGTGCCAGCAGCATTAGCGGGATAGGCTTCCGATCCGGGGCCAACGTCCTGACTTTC.

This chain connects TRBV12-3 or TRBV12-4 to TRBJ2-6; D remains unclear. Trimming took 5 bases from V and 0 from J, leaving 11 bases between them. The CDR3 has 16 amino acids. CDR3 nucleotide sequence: TGTGCCAGCAGTGACAAGGAGTCCTCTGGGGCCAACGTCCTGACTTTC. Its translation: CASSDKESSGANVLTF.

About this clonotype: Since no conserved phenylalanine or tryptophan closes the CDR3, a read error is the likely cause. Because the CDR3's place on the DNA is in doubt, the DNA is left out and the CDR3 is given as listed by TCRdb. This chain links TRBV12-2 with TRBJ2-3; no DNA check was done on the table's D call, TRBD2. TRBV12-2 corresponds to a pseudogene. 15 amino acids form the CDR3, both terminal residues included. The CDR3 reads CAPYLLWVHPSTLGT.

CDR3 in amino acids: CASSGAGGSASTDTQYF. The CDR3 DNA reads TGCGCCAGCAGCGGAGCGGGGGGCAGTGCTAGCACAGATACGCAGTATTTT. The chain uses TRBV5-1 and TRBJ2-3, with 9 nucleotides matching TRBD2. Germline V gene data show CDR1 as SGHRS and CDR2 as YFSETQ. The CDR3 spans 17 residues. V lost 4 bases and J lost 0; bases outside the gene matches: 9.

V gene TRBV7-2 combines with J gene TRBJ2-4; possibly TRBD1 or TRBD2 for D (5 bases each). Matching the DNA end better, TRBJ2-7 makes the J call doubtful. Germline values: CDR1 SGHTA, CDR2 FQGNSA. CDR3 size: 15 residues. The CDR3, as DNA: TGTGCCAGCAGCTTAAAGTTTCGGGACCCGTCCGAGCAGTACTTC. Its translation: CASSLKFRDPSEQYF.

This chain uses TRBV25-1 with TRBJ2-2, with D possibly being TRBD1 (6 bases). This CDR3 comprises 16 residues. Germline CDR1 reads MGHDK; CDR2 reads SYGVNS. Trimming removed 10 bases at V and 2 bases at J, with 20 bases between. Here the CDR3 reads CATRGQSGLNTGELFF. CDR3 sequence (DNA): TGTGCCACCAGAGGACAGAGTGGGTTAAACACCGGGGAGCTGTTTTTT.

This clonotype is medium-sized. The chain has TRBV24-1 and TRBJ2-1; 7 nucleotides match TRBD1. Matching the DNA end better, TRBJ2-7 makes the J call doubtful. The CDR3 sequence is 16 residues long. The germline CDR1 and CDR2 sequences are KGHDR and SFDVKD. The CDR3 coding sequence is TGTGCCACCAGTGATCCGATAGGGGGCGCCTACAATGAGCAGTACTTC. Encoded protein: CATSDPIGGAYNEQYF.

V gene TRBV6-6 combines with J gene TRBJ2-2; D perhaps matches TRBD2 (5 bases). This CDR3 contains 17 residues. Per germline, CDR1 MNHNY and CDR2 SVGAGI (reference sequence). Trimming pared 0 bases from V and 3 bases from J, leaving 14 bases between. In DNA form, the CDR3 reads TGTGCCAGCAGTTACTCGAACCTAGCCAGCTACACCGGGGAGCTGTTTTTT. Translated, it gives CASSYSNLASYTGELFF.

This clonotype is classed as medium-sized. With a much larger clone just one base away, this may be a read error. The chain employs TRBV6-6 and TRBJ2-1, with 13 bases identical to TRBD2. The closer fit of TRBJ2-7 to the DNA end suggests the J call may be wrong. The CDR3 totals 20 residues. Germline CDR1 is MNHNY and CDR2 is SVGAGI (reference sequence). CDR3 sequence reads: CASSYLGTSGIVRSYNEQYF. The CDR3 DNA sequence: TGTGCCAGCAGTTACCTTGGGACTAGCGGGATAGTTCGCTCCTACAATGAGCAGTACTTC.

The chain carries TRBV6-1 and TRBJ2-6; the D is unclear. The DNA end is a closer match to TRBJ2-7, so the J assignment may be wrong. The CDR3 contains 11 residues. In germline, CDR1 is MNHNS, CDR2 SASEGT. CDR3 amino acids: CASSEGPEQYF. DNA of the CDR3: TGTGCCAGCAGTGAAGGTCCCGAGCAGTACTTC.

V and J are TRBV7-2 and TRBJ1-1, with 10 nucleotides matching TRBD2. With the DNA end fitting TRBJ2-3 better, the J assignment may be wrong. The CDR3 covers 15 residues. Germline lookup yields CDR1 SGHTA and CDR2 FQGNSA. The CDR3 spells CASSLSGRAWNTQYF. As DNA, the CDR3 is TGTGCCAGCAGCTTAAGCGGGAGGGCGTGGAATACGCAGTATTTT.

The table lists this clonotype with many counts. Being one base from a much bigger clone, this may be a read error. In DNA form, the CDR3 reads TGTGCCAGCAGCTTTACCGGGAAGGAAGAGCAGTACTTC. This translates into CASSFTGKEEQYF. The chain has TRBV7-2 and TRBJ2-4; D might be TRBD2 (5 bases). CDR1 is SGHTA, CDR2 FQGNSA, per germline. V was shortened by 3 bases and J by 13 bases, with 16 bases between the two germline ends. The CDR3 totals 13 residues.

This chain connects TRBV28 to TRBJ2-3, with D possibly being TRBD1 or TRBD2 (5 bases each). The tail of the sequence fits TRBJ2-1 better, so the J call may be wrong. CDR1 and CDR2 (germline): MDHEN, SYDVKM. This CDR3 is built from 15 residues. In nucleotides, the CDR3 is TGTGCCAGCAGTTTAGGGGGAAGGTCCTACAATGAGCAGTTCTTC. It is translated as CASSLGGRSYNEQFF.

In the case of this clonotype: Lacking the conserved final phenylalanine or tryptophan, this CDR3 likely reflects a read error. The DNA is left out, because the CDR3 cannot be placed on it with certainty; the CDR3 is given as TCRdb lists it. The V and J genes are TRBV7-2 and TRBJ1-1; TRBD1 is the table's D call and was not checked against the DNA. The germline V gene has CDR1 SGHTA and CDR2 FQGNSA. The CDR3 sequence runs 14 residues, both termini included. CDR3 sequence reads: CASSLVYNEQFFAP.

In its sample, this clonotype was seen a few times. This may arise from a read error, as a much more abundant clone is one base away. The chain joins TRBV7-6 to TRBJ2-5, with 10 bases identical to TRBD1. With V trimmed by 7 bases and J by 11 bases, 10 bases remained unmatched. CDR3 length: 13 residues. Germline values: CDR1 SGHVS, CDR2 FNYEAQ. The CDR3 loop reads CASISTGGNEQYF. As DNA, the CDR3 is TGTGCCAGCATCTCGACAGGGGGCAATGAGCAGTACTTC. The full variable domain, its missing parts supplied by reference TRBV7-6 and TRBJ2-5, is GAGVSQSPRYKVTKRGQDVALRCDPISGHVSLYWYRQALGQGPEFLTYFNYEAQQDKSGLPNDRFSAERPEGSISTLTIQRTEQRDSAMYRCASISTGGNEQYFGPGTRLLVL.

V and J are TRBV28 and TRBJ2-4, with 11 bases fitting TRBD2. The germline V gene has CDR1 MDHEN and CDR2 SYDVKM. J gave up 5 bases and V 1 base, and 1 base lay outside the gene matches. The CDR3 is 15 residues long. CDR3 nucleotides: TGTGCCAGCAGTTTATTAGCGGGAGGGCAAAACATTCAGTACTTC. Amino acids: CASSLLAGGQNIQYF.

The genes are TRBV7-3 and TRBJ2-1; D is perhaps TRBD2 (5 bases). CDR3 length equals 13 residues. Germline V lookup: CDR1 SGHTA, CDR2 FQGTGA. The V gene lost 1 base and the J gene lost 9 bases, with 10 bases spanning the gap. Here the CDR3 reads CASSLIGTSEQFF. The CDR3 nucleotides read TGTGCCAGCAGCTTAATAGGCACTAGTGAGCAGTTCTTC.

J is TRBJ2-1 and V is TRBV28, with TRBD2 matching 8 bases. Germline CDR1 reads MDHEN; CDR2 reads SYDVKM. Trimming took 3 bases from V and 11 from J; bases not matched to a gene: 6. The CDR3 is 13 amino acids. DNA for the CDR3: TGTGCCAGCAGTTTTACCGGGAGGGATCAGCAGTTCTTC. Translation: CASSFTGRDQQFF. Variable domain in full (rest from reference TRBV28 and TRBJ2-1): DVKVTQSSRYLVKRTGEKVFLECVQDMDHENMFWYRQDPGLGLRLIYFSYDVKMKEKGDIPEGYSVSREKKERFSLILESASTNQTSMYLCASSFTGRDQQFFGPGTRLTVL.

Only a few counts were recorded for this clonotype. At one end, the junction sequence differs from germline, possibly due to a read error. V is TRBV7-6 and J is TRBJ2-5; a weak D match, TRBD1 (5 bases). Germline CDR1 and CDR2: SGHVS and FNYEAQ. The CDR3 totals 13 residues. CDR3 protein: CASSINRQETQYF. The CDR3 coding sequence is TGTGCTAGCAGCATCAACAGGCAAGAGACCCAGTACTTC.

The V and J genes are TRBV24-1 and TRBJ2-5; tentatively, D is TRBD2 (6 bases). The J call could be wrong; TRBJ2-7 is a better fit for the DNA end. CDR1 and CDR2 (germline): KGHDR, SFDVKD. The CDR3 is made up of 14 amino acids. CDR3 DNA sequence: TGTGCCACCATCCACGGAGGGAGTAGGTACGAGCAGTACTTC. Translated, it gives CATIHGGSRYEQYF.

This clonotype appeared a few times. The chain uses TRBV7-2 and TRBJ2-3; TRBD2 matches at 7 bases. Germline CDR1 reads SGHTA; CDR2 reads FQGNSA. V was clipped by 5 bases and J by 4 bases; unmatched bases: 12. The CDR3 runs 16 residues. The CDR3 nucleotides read TGTGCCAGCAGCGCGCAGGGAGGGGATGGGGCAGATACGCAGTATTTT. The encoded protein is CASSAQGGDGADTQYF.

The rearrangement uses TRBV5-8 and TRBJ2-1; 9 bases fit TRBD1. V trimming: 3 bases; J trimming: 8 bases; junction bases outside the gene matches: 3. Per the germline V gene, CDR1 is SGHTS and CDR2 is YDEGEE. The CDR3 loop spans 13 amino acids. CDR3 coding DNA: TGTGCCAGCAGCTCAACAGGGGGCGATGAGCAGTTCTTC. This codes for CASSSTGGDEQFF.

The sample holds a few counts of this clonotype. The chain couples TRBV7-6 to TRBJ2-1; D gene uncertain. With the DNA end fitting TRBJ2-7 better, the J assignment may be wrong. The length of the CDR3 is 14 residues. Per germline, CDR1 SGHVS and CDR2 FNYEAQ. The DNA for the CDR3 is TGTGCCAGCAGCCTCAGGTCGACCACCTACGAGCAGTACTTC. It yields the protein CASSLRSTTYEQYF.

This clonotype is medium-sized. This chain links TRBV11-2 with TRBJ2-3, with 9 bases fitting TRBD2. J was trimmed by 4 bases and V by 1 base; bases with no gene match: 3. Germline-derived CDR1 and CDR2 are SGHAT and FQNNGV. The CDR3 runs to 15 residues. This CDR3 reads CASSLVAGAPDTQYF. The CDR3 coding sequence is TGTGCCAGCAGCTTAGTAGCGGGAGCCCCAGATACGCAGTATTTT.

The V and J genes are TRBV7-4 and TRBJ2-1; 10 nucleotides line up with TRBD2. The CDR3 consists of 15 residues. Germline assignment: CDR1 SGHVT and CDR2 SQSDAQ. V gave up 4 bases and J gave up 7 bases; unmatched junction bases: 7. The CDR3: CASSSGLARGNEQFF. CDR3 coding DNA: TGTGCCAGCAGCTCGGGACTAGCGAGGGGGAATGAGCAGTTCTTC.

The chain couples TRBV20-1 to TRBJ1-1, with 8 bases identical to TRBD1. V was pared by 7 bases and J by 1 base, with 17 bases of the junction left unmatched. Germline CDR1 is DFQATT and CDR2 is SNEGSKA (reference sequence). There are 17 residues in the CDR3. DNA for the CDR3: TGCAGTGGCAGACAGGGGCGAAGTACTACCTGGAACACTGAAGCTTTCTTT. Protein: CSGRQGRSTTWNTEAFF.

CDR3 region: CATKKGVNTQYF. CDR3 DNA sequence: TGTGCCACCAAAAAGGGGGTCAATACGCAGTATTTT. This rearrangement joins TRBV28 to TRBJ2-3, with a possible D match to TRBD1 (6 bases). V was shortened by 10 bases and J by 7 bases, with 15 bases between the two germline ends. Germline CDR1 reads MDHEN; CDR2 reads SYDVKM. The CDR3 runs 12 residues.

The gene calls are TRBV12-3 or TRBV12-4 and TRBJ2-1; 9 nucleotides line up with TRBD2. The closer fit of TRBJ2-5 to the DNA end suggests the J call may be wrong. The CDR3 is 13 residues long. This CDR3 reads CASGLARGETQYF. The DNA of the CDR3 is TGTGCCAGTGGACTAGCGCGGGGAGAGACCCAGTACTTC.